Listed below are T cell receptor beta chains from one sample, sequenced in a study of cytomegalovirus exposure and HLA in healthy donors. Measured with immunoSEQ multiplex PCR; TCRdb has only the in-frame clones, and not every one. The table has about 330,000 clones, roughly nine tenths seen once. Sequencing was done on a sample of PBMCs. These TCRs come from a woman aged 25 to 45 in good health and CMV-seropositive. The CDR3 runs from the conserved cysteine through the conserved F or W. Clone size is stated in some rows and not others, as once, few, many or a class when expanded.

J gene: TRBJ2-4
clone size: -
V gene: TRBV27
CDR3 protein: CASSATQVLSSIQYF

J gene: TRBJ1-6
clone size: few
V gene: TRBV27
CDR3 protein: CASSLRWSINSPLHF

J gene: TRBJ2-1
clone size: -
V gene: TRBV28
CDR3 protein: CASKPSDGNNEQFF

J gene: TRBJ2-5
clone size: -
V gene: TRBV30
CDR3 protein: CAWTDTSQETQYF

J gene: TRBJ2-7
clone size: -
V gene: TRBV11-2
CDR3 protein: CASSFAGVYEQYF

J gene: TRBJ1-1
clone size: -
V gene: TRBV6-5
CDR3 protein: CASSYGRGSEAFF

J gene: TRBJ2-7
clone size: -
V gene: TRBV5-4
CDR3 protein: CASSLEGPSSYEQYF

J gene: TRBJ1-1
clone size: -
V gene: TRBV18
CDR3 protein: CASSLDRSDTEAFF

J gene: TRBJ2-1
clone size: -
V gene: TRBV15
CDR3 protein: CATSRETGGRQFF

J gene: TRBJ2-1
clone size: -
V gene: TRBV9
CDR3 protein: CASSVDFGGGAPYNEQFF

J gene: TRBJ2-5
clone size: -
V gene: TRBV2
CDR3 protein: CASSPGSGLLETQYF

J gene: TRBJ1-6
clone size: once
V gene: TRBV30
CDR3 protein: CAFSRSSYNSPLHF

J gene: TRBJ2-7
clone size: once
V gene: TRBV18
CDR3 protein: CASSPLGLAVYEQYF

J gene: TRBJ2-7
clone size: -
V gene: TRBV19
CDR3 protein: CASSSRLGPGNEQYF

J gene: TRBJ1-5
clone size: -
V gene: TRBV29-1
CDR3 protein: CSVEDGGAQPQHF

J gene: TRBJ2-3
clone size: -
V gene: TRBV30
CDR3 protein: CAWSVISVSLRGTDTQYF

J gene: TRBJ1-4
clone size: -
V gene: TRBV2
CDR3 protein: CASSGGATNEKLFF

J gene: TRBJ2-1
clone size: -
V gene: TRBV7-3
CDR3 protein: CASRTLIDNEQFF

J gene: TRBJ2-7
clone size: -
V gene: TRBV2
CDR3 protein: CASRGTYEQYF

J gene: TRBJ1-1
clone size: -
V gene: TRBV29-1
CDR3 protein: CSVVGATEAFF

J gene: TRBJ2-3
clone size: -
V gene: TRBV27
CDR3 protein: CASSFRLAGNTDTQYF

J gene: TRBJ2-7
clone size: -
V gene: TRBV5-4
CDR3 protein: CASSRTSGVYEQYF

J gene: TRBJ1-2
clone size: -
V gene: TRBV28
CDR3 protein: CASSLITDPYGYTF

J gene: TRBJ2-7
clone size: -
V gene: TRBV10-3
CDR3 protein: CAISESGQGHEQYF

J gene: TRBJ2-2
clone size: once
V gene: TRBV2
CDR3 protein: CASSPGDWAGELFF

J gene: TRBJ1-5
clone size: -
V gene: TRBV6-1
CDR3 protein: CASKGLNQPQHF

J gene: TRBJ1-2
clone size: -
V gene: TRBV10-3
CDR3 protein: CAISEGGAYGYTF

J gene: TRBJ2-3
clone size: -
V gene: TRBV9
CDR3 protein: CASSVDLGGSTDTQYF

J gene: TRBJ2-3
clone size: -
V gene: TRBV30
CDR3 protein: CAWLDRRSTDTQYF

J gene: TRBJ1-6
clone size: once
V gene: TRBV28
CDR3 protein: CATHRAFNSPLHF

J gene: TRBJ1-5
clone size: few
V gene: TRBV19
CDR3 protein: CASSIAGQYSNQPQHF

J gene: TRBJ2-1
clone size: -
V gene: TRBV27
CDR3 protein: CASSLFNEQFF

J gene: TRBJ2-7
clone size: once
V gene: TRBV5-6
CDR3 protein: CASSLDYYEQYF

J gene: TRBJ2-2
clone size: -
V gene: TRBV9
CDR3 protein: CASSVAPATSGGAGELFF

J gene: TRBJ1-2
clone size: once
V gene: TRBV2
CDR3 protein: CASSENIPVYGYTF

J gene: TRBJ2-5
clone size: -
V gene: TRBV18
CDR3 protein: CASSPQPRTQETQYF

J gene: TRBJ2-1
clone size: -
V gene: TRBV29-1
CDR3 protein: CSVGIRGEQFF

J gene: TRBJ1-1
clone size: -
V gene: TRBV7-2
CDR3 protein: CASSPTVNTEAFF

J gene: TRBJ1-5
clone size: -
V gene: TRBV5-5
CDR3 protein: CASSLVPGVGQPQHF

J gene: TRBJ2-7
clone size: few
V gene: TRBV7-2
CDR3 protein: CASSRSSGQSYEQYF

J gene: TRBJ1-1
clone size: -
V gene: TRBV29-1
CDR3 protein: CSVATAGGTEAFF

J gene: TRBJ1-5
clone size: -
V gene: TRBV2
CDR3 protein: CASREGQGSNQPQHF

J gene: TRBJ1-5
clone size: -
V gene: TRBV30
CDR3 protein: CAWSFTNLGGQPQHF

J gene: TRBJ1-1
clone size: -
V gene: TRBV2
CDR3 protein: CASSLRQLNTEAFF

J gene: TRBJ1-2
clone size: -
V gene: TRBV18
CDR3 protein: CASSINYGYTF

J gene: TRBJ2-7
clone size: -
V gene: TRBV5-8
CDR3 protein: CASSYPQSSYEQYF

J gene: TRBJ2-7
clone size: -
V gene: TRBV28
CDR3 protein: CASSSHRDRGYEQYF

J gene: TRBJ2-3
clone size: -
V gene: TRBV29-1
CDR3 protein: CSVEGPSRTDTQYF